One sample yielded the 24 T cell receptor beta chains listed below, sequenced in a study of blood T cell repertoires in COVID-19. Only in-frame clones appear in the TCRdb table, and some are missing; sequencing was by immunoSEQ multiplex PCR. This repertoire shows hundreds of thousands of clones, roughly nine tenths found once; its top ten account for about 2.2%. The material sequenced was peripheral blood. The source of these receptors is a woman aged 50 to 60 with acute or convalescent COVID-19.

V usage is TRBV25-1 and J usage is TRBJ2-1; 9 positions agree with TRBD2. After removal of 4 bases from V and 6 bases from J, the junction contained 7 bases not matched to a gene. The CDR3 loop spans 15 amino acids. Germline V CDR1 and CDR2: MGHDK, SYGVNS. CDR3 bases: TGTGCCAGCAGTGGGGGAATAGCGGGAGTCAATGAGCAGTTCTTC. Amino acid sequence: CASSGGIAGVNEQFF.

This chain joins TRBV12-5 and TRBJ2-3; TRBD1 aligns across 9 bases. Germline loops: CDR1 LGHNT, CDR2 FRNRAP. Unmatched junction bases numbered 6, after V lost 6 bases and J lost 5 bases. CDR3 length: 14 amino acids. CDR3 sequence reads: CASGWDRVVDTQYF. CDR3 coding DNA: TGTGCTAGTGGCTGGGACAGGGTAGTAGATACGCAGTATTTT.

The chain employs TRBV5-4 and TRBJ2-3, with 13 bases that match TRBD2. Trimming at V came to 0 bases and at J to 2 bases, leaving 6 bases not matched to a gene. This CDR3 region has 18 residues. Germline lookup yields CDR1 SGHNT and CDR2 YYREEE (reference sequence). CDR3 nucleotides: TGTGCCAGCAGCTTGGCCCTACTAGCGGGGGGGTACACAGATACGCAGTATTTT. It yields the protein CASSLALLAGGYTDTQYF.

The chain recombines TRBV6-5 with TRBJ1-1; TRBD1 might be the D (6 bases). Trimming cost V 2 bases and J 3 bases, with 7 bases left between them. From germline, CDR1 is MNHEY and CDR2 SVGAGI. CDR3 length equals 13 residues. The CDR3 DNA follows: TGTGCCAGCAGTTACGAGGGGGACACTGAAGCTTTCTTT. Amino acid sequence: CASSYEGDTEAFF.

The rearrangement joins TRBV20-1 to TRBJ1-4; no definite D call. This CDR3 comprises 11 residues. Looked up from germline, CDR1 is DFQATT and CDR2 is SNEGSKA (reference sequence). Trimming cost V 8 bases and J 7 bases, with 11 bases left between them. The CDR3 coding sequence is TGCAGTAGCTGGGCTGGTGAAAAACTGTTTTTT. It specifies CSSWAGEKLFF.

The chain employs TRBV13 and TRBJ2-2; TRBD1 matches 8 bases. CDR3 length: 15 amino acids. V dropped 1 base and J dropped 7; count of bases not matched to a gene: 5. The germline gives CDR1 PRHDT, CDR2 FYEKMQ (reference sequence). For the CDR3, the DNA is TGTGCCAGCAGCTTAGCCAGGGGGCATGTCGGGGAGCTGTTTTTT. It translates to CASSLARGHVGELFF.

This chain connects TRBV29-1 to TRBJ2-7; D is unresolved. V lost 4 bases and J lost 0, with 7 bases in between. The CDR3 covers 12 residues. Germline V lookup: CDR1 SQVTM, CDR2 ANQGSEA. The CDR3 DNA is TGCAGCGTTGTGGAGTTCTCCTACGAGCAGTACTTC. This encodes CSVVEFSYEQYF.

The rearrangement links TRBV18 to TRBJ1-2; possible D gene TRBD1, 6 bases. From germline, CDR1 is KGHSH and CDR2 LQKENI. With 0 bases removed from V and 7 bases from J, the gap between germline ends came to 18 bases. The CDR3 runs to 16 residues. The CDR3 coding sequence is TGTGCCAGCTCACCACCGGACAGCTCGTCTATGGGTGGCTACACCTTC. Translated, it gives CASSPPDSSSMGGYTF.

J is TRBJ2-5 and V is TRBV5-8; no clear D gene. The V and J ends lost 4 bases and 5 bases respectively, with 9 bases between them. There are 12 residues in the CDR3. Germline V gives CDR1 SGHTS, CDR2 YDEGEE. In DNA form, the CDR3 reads TGTGCCAGCAGCACCGAGCTGGAGACCCAGTACTTC. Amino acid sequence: CASSTELETQYF. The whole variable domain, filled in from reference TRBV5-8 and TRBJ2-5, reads EAGVTQSPTHLIKTRGQQATLRCSPISGHTSVYWYQQALGLGLQFLLWYDEGEERNRGNFPPRFSGRQFPNYSSELNVNALELEDSALYLCASSTELETQYFGPGTRLLVL.

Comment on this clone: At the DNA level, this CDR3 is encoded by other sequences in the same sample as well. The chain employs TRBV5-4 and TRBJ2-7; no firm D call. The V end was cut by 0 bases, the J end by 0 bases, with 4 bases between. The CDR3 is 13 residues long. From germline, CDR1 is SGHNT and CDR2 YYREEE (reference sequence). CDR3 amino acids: CASSLASSYEQYF. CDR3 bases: TGTGCCAGCAGCTTGGCCTCCTCCTACGAGCAGTACTTC. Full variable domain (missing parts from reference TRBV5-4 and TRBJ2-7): ETGVTQSPTHLIKTRGQQVTLRCSSQSGHNTVSWYQQALGQGPQFIFQYYREEENGRGNFPPRFSGLQFPNYSSELNVNALELDDSALYLCASSLASSYEQYFGPGTRLTVT.

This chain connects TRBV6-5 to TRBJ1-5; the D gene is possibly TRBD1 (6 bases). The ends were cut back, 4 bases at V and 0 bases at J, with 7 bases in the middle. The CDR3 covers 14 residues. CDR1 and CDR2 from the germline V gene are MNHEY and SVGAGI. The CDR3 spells CASSFRGSNQPQHF. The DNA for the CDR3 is TGTGCCAGCAGTTTCAGGGGTAGCAATCAGCCCCAGCATTTT.

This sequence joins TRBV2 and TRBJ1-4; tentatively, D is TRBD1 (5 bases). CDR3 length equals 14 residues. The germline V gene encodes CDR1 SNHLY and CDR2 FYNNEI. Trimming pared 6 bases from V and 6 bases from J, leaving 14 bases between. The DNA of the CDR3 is TGTGCCAGCAGAAGGGGAGGCCCGGATGAAAAACTGTTTTTT. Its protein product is CASRRGGPDEKLFF.

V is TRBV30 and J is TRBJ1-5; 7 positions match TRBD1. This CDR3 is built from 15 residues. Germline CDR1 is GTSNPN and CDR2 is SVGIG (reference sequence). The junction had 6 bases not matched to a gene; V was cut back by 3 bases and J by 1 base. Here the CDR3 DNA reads TGTGCCTGGAGCACATCAGGGGGAAGCAATCAGCCCCAGCATTTT. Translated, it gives CAWSTSGGSNQPQHF.

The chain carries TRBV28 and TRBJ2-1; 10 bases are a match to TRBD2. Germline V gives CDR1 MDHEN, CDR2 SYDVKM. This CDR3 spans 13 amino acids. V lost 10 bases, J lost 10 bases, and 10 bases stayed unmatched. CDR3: CAIRAAGGSEQFF. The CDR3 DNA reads TGTGCCATTCGGGCAGCGGGAGGGAGCGAGCAGTTCTTC.

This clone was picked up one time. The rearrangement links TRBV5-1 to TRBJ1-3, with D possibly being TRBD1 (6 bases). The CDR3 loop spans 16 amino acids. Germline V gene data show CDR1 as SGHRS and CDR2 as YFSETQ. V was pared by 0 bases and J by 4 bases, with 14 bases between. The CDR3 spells CASSLVGTGIGNTIYF. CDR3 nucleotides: TGCGCCAGCAGCTTGGTGGGAACAGGGATAGGAAACACCATATATTTT.

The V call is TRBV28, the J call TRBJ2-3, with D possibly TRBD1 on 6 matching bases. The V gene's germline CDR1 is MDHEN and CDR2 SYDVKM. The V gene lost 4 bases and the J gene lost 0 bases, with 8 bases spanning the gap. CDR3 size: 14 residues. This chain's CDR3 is CASSSGVSTDTQYF. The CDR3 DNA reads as TGTGCCAGCAGTTCAGGGGTTAGCACAGATACGCAGTATTTT.

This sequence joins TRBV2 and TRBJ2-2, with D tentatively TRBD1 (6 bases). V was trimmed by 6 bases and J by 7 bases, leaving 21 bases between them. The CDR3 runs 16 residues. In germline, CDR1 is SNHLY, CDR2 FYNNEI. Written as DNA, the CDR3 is TGTGCCAGCAGCGACTGGTCAGGGGCGCAGGTCGGGGAGCTGTTTTTT. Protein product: CASSDWSGAQVGELFF.

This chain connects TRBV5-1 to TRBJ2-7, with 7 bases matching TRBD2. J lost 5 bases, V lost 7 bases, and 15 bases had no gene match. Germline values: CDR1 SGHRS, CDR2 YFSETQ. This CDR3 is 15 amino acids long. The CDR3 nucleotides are TGCGCCAGCCCCACCGGTAGGCGGGAGAACAACGAGCAGTACTTC. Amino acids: CASPTGRRENNEQYF.

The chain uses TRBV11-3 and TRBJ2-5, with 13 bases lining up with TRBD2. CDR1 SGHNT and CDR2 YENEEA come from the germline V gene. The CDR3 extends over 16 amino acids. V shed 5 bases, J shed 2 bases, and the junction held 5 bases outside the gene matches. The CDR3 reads CASSPPGLAGQETQYF. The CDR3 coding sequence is TGTGCCAGCAGCCCCCCGGGACTAGCGGGGCAAGAGACCCAGTACTTC.

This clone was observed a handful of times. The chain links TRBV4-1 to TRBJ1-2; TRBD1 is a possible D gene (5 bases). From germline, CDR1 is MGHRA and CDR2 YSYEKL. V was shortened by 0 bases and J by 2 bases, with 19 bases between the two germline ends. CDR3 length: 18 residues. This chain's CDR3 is CASSQDPAPGLLNYGYTF. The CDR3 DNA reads TGCGCCAGCAGCCAAGACCCCGCTCCGGGACTGTTAAACTATGGCTACACCTTC.

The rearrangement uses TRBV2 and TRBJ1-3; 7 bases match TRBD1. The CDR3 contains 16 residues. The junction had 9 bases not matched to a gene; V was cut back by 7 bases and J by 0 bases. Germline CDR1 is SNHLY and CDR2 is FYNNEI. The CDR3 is CASTHYRGLSGNTIYF. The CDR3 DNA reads TGTGCCAGCACCCATTACAGGGGCCTCTCTGGAAACACCATATATTTT.

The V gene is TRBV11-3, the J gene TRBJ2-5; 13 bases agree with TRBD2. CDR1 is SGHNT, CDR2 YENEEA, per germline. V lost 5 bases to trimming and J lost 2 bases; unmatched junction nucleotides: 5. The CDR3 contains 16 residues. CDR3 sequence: CASSKGTSGDQETQYF. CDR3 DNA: TGTGCCAGCAGCAAAGGGACTAGCGGGGATCAAGAGACCCAGTACTTC.

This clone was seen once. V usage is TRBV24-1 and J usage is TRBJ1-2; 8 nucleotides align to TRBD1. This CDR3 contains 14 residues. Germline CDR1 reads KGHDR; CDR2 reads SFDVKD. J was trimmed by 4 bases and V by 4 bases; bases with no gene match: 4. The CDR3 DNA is TGTGCCACCAGTGAGGGGACAGGCGTCTATGGCTACACCTTC. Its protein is CATSEGTGVYGYTF.

DNA of the CDR3: TGTGCCACCCGGGGGAGAGAGAACACTGAAGCTTTCTTT. This encodes CATRGRENTEAFF. The chain recombines TRBV11-2 with TRBJ1-1; the D gene is possibly TRBD1 (5 bases). Germline CDR1 is SGHAT and CDR2 is FQNNGV. Trimming cost V 10 bases and J 1 base, with 13 bases left between them. The CDR3 consists of 13 residues.